The 7 T cell receptor beta chains below were found in one sample sequenced in a study of CD8 T cells in Susac syndrome. Reverse transcription used roughly 0.45 to 1 ug RNA and random hexamers. TCRdb fed the immunoSEQ multiplex PCR reads into MiXCR, producing one record per CDR3 protein. Of over 95,000 distinct CDR3 sequences listed, 80% to 95% are singletons. Sequencing was done on a sample of CD4+ T cells from PBMCs. Source of these receptors: a human donor in good health.

This rearrangement joins TRBV20-1 to TRBJ2-3, with a possible D match to TRBD2 (5 bases). Trimming shortened V by 0 bases and J by 5 bases, and 9 bases separated the two germline ends. The CDR3 is 13 amino acids. The germline V gene has CDR1 DFQATT and CDR2 SNEGSKA (reference sequence). The CDR3 DNA reads TGCAGTGCTAGAGAGAGCGGAAGAGATACGCAGTATTTT. Amino acids: CSARESGRDTQYF.

The chain combines TRBV7-2 with TRBJ2-5, with D possibly being TRBD1 or TRBD2 (5 bases each). Per germline, CDR1 SGHTA and CDR2 FQGNSA. The V end was cut by 4 bases, the J end by 4 bases, with 22 bases between. The CDR3 is made up of 17 amino acids. The CDR3 reads CASSYWGTFSNPETQYF. CDR3 in DNA: TGTGCCAGCAGCTACTGGGGGACCTTTTCGAACCCAGAGACCCAGTACTTC.

A single count supports this clonotype. The V and J genes are TRBV20-1 and TRBJ1-1, with D perhaps matching TRBD1 (5 bases). Germline V gene sequence: CDR1 DFQATT, CDR2 SNEGSKA (reference sequence). The length of the CDR3 is 13 residues. Trimming left V 1 base short and J 2 bases short, with 8 bases between. The CDR3, as DNA: TGCAGTGCTAGAGGGGGCGCCAACACTGAAGCTTTCTTT. Residues: CSARGGANTEAFF.

The CDR3 sequence: CSARIGRNTEAFF. In nucleotides, the CDR3 is TGCAGTGCTAGAATAGGCAGGAACACTGAAGCTTTCTTT. The chain recombines TRBV20-1 with TRBJ1-1; D is ambiguous. There are 13 residues in the CDR3. Germline loops: CDR1 DFQATT, CDR2 SNEGSKA (reference sequence). V was shortened by 2 bases and J by 1 base, with 8 bases between the two germline ends.

The J gene is TRBJ2-2, the V gene TRBV29-1, with 7 bases that match TRBD1. CDR1 and CDR2 (germline): SQVTM, ANQGSEA. CDR3 length: 15 amino acids. With 7 bases clipped from V and 5 bases from J, the junction kept 13 bases outside the gene matches. The CDR3 region is CSAKGQALGTGELFF. The CDR3 region has the DNA TGCAGCGCTAAAGGACAGGCGTTAGGAACCGGGGAGCTGTTTTTT.

The J gene is TRBJ1-2, the V gene TRBV5-1; maybe TRBD1 (5 bases). Germline V gene sequence: CDR1 SGHRS, CDR2 YFSETQ. The ends were cut back, 2 bases at V and 6 bases at J, with 11 bases in the middle. This CDR3 is 13 amino acids long. CDR3 coding DNA: TGCGCCAGCAGCTTCCAAGACAGAGATGGCTACACCTTC. It codes for CASSFQDRDGYTF.

V gene TRBV5-6 combines with J gene TRBJ2-2; 16 bases fit TRBD2. The germline gives CDR1 SGHDT, CDR2 YYEEEE. This CDR3 spans 17 amino acids. V lost 4 bases to trimming and J lost 3 bases; unmatched junction nucleotides: 3. The CDR3 spells CASSGTSGGDDTGELFF. As DNA, the CDR3 is TGTGCCAGCAGCGGGACTAGCGGGGGGGATGACACCGGGGAGCTGTTTTTT.